This T cell receptor beta chain was retrieved from a study of blood T cell repertoires in COVID-19 (dated by TCRdb to about 2020). In terms of the full investigation: Samples from collaborators originated in the United States, Italy and Spain and spanned both the acute and convalescent phases of COVID-19. The prospective study material was composed of cDNA or gDNA derived from T cells, B-cell-depleted T cells, or PBMCs. Subjects who had been exposed to COVID-19, were actively infected with it, or had recovered from it provided the deeply sampled blood TCRbeta repertoires that made up the dataset. A freely available public database, intended as a resource for researchers studying the immune response to SARS-CoV-2, is where the repertoires were released. Samples were obtained from the ongoing ImmuneRACE study (first 160 participants) and from 1,200 or so subjects provided by 6 global collaborators. Nearly every sample came with metadata listing a de-identified subject ID, COVID-19 status, age in years and sex. Where available, HLA class I and class II types were obtained from metadata supplied by the sample provider rather than from assay-based typing. What the authors observed across the whole study: The quantity of clinical and demographic metadata differed by source and by participant and was supplied without curation.

This clone was picked up a small number of times. Its antigen specificity is not known. No much larger clonotype is one base removed from it; base qualities were not supplied. V is pruned by 4 bases and J by 4 bases, leaving 6 bases of the junction without a gene match. For CDR1 and CDR2, the germline V gene (reference sequence) lists MNHEY and SMNVEV. The CDR3 spans 14 residues, from the cysteine through the phenylalanine. Just the 42-base CDR3 DNA is kept, in frame starting at base 1. Enrolling through a virtual design, the prospective study's participants ranged in age from about 18 to 89 years and lived across 24 United States geographic areas. To assign participants to cohorts, the prospective study relied on clinical history that participants themselves reported in a screening survey and a study questionnaire. Recovered participants in ImmuneRACE Cohort 3 were defined as having two consecutive negative NP/OP PCR tests, clearance from a healthcare professional, or resolution of symptoms. In the prospective study, mobile phlebotomists collected whole blood, serum and a nasopharyngeal or oropharyngeal swab from each participant. Participants in the prospective study had the option to provide additional blood draws and questionnaires over an approximately 2-month period. Prospective study blood samples were shipped either frozen or at room temperature before DNA extraction.

The immunoSEQ Assay, a bias-controlled multiplex PCR, was used to amplify TCRbeta CDR3 regions from genomic DNA. As for how the authors treated the data: Nucleated cell counts per sample were estimated from amplification of reference gene primers within the assay. To quantify the absolute abundance of each unique TCRbeta CDR3 rearrangement, sequence reads were collapsed and filtered. For each sample, productive Simpson clonality was calculated as the square root of Simpson's diversity index across productive rearrangements. This immuneACCESS table, as held by TCRdb, lists in-frame sequences with V and J called but not all clones. Of the missing ones, under half trace to an unresolved V gene in checked studies; the others have no known cause. V, J and clone size are those of that table, while D and trimming were read from the DNA. The sample table holds approximately 300,000 clones, of which 65% to 90% were seen once. The ten most abundant clones make up less than 11% of the sample.

Material: PBMCs or T cells enriched from blood (not recorded which). The V and J genes are TRBV27 and TRBJ1-2; 7 junctional bases match TRBD1. The TCR sequence derives from a woman aged 18-29 years who had recovered from COVID-19. CDR3 reads: CASSYGGQPYGYTF. The DNA sequence follows: TGTGCCAGCAGTTACGGGGGACAGCCCTATGGCTACACCTTC.